This TCR beta chain was captured in a study of T cells expressing NK-cell markers. The CDR3 consists of 15 residues. CDR1 and CDR2 (germline): SGHDT, YYEEEE. TCRdb re-called the 5' RACE reads and gives one entry per CDR3 protein, without DNA. The ten top clones account for around 5.2%, within a sample of roughly 390,000 distinct CDR3 sequences. This sequence was found in a man aged 18 to 69 in good health. The V gene is TRBV5-6, the J gene TRBJ2-3; TCRdb proposes TRBD1, but this gene call is untestable without DNA. The sequenced sample consisted of blood T cells: a sorted CD56 or NKG2C T cell subset, CD4+ or CD8+ T cells, or bulk PBMC T cells (not recorded which). The CDR3 sequence is CASSLMGGHTDTQYF.